A selection of T cell receptor beta chains follows, all from one sample in a study of blood T cell repertoires in COVID-19. The repertoire was sequenced with immunoSEQ multiplex PCR; TCRdb's copy has only in-frame clones and lacks some. The table includes about 73,000 clones, 65% to 90% detected once. Sequenced sample: peripheral blood. All receptors come from a woman aged 55-70 years with acute or convalescent COVID-19. CDR3s include the opening cysteine and the closing phenylalanine or tryptophan. D genes are given only for firm matches. A clone size is listed for some rows: how often the clone was seen (once, few, many), or a class if it is expanded.

d_gene | j_gene | v_gene | abundance | CDR3aa | CDR3nt
NA | TRBJ1-2 | TRBV27 | NA | CASSLTQGLSNYGYTF | TGTGCCAGCAGTTTAACTCAGGGGTTATCTAACTATGGCTACACCTTC
TRBD1 | TRBJ1-6 | TRBV5-4 | NA | CASSLRTGTNSPLHF | TGTGCCAGCAGCTTAAGGACAGGGACGAATTCACCCCTCCACTTT
TRBD2 | TRBJ2-1 | TRBV18 | NA | CASSPVLAGDEQFF | TGTGCCAGCTCGCCAGTACTAGCGGGCGATGAGCAGTTCTTC
TRBD1 | TRBJ2-5 | TRBV5-4 | NA | CASRRGQGVSGQYF | TGTGCCAGCAGGCGGGGACAGGGAGTGAGTGGCCAGTACTTC
NA | TRBJ1-6 | TRBV5-1 | NA | CASSLDSGRNSPLHF | TGCGCCAGCAGCTTGGACAGCGGGCGGAATTCACCCCTCCACTTT
TRBD2 | TRBJ2-1 | TRBV6-1 | NA | CASSEAPPGLAGPSALFF | TGTGCCAGCAGTGAAGCGCCCCCGGGACTAGCGGGGCCCTCGGCTTTGTTCTTC
TRBD2 | TRBJ2-1 | TRBV2 | NA | CASSERGLASYNEQFF | TGTGCCAGCAGTGAAAGGGGACTAGCATCCTACAATGAGCAGTTCTTC
TRBD1 | TRBJ2-2 | TRBV9 | NA | CASNRDSQSRELFF | TGTGCCAGCAACCGGGACAGCCAAAGCAGGGAGCTGTTTTTT
NA | TRBJ1-1 | TRBV19 | NA | CASSFTGQSLIFNTEAFF | TGTGCCAGTAGTTTCACAGGGCAGAGCCTTATATTTAACACTGAAGCTTTCTTT
TRBD1 | TRBJ1-5 | TRBV18 | NA | CASSPPNSRGQVQPQHF | TGTGCCAGCTCACCACCGAATTCCAGGGGGCAAGTCCAGCCCCAGCATTTT
NA | TRBJ2-2 | TRBV29-1 | few | CTPTPNTGELFF | TGCACCCCGACACCTAACACCGGGGAGCTGTTTTTT
TRBD1 | TRBJ2-7 | TRBV6-1 | NA | CASSDNRGPYEQYF | TGTGCCAGCAGTGACAACAGGGGACCTTACGAGCAGTACTTC
TRBD1 | TRBJ1-1 | TRBV7-2 | NA | CASSIYRGGNTEAFF | TGTGCCAGCAGCATATACAGGGGGGGGAACACTGAAGCTTTCTTT
TRBD1 | TRBJ1-3 | TRBV5-6 | NA | CASSYRDRRLVPSGNTIYF | TGTGCCAGCAGCTACCGGGACAGGCGCCTCGTACCCTCTGGAAACACCATATATTTT
TRBD1 | TRBJ1-4 | TRBV5-1 | NA | CASKSGTGKANEKLFF | TGCGCCAGCAAATCCGGGACAGGGAAGGCTAATGAAAAACTGTTTTTT
TRBD1 | TRBJ1-1 | TRBV3-1/TRBV3-2 | NA | CASSHSQRGRTEAFF | TGTGCCAGCAGCCATAGTCAAAGGGGGCGCACTGAAGCTTTCTTT
TRBD1 | TRBJ1-2 | TRBV6-5 | NA | CASSSLSTGPNGYTF | TGTGCCAGCAGTTCCTTATCGACAGGGCCGAATGGCTACACCTTC
NA | TRBJ1-5 | TRBV6-1 | NA | CASIETGQRNQPQHF | TGTGCCAGCATTGAAACGGGACAACGCAATCAGCCCCAGCATTTT
NA | TRBJ2-1 | TRBV4-1 | NA | CASSHPRGGEQFF | TGCGCCAGCAGCCATCCTCGCGGAGGTGAGCAGTTCTTC
NA | TRBJ1-1 | TRBV2 | NA | CASSTGGGAPEAFF | TGTGCCAGCAGCACCGGGGGAGGGGCCCCTGAAGCTTTCTTT
TRBD1 | TRBJ1-2 | TRBV19 | NA | CASSIGQGTYGYTF | TGTGCCAGTAGTATCGGACAGGGAACCTATGGCTACACCTTC
NA | TRBJ2-7 | TRBV6-2/TRBV6-3 | NA | CASSPPGDYEQYF | TGTGCCAGCAGCCCCCCCGGAGACTACGAGCAGTACTTC
TRBD1 | TRBJ1-4 | TRBV5-1 | few | CASSRDRVATNEKLFF | TGCGCCAGCAGCCGGGACAGGGTTGCAACTAATGAAAAACTGTTTTTT